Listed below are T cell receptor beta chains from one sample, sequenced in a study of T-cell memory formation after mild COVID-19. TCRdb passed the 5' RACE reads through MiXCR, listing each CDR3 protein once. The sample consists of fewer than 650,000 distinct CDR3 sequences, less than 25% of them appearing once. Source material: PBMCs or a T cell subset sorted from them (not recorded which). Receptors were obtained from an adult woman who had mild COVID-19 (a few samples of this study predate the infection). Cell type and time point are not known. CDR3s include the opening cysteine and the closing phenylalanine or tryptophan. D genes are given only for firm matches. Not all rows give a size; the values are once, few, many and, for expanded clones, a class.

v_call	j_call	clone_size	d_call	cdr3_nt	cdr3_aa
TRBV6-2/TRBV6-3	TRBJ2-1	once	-	TGTGACAGCCCCGGGACATACAATGAGCAGTTCTTC	CDSPGTYNEQFF
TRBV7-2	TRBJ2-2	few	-	TGTGCCAGCAGCTTAGCGAGGGAGGCCGGGGAGCTGTTTTTT	CASSLAREAGELFF
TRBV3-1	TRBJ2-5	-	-	TGTGCCAGCAGCCAAGAAAGAGACCTAGCAAGCCGAGAGACCCAGTACTTC	CASSQERDLASRETQYF
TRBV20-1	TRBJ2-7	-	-	TGCAGTGCTAGAGACCCGGGAAAACCCCCCTACGAGCAGTACTTC	CSARDPGKPPYEQYF
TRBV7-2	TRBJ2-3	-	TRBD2	TGTGCCAGCAGCCATCTAGCGGGAGTGCCAGATACGCAGTATTTT	CASSHLAGVPDTQYF
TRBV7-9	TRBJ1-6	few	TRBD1	TGTGCCAGCAGCTCCGACAGGGATAATTCACCCCTCCACTTT	CASSSDRDNSPLHF
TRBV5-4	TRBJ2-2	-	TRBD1	TGTGCCAGCAGCTCTAACCGGGACAGGGGGCTCACCGGGGAGCTGTTTTTT	CASSSNRDRGLTGELFF
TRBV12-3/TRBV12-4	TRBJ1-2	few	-	TGTGCCAGCAGTTTTCGAAACAGTAACTATGGCTACACCTTC	CASSFRNSNYGYTF
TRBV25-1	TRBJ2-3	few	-	TGTGCCAGCAGTGCCCTCCCTCGAGGGCCGAATACTGATACGCAGTATTTT	CASSALPRGPNTDTQYF
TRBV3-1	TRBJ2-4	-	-	TGTGCCAGCAGCCTGGCCGGGATCAATATAGCCAAAAACATTCAGTACTTC	CASSLAGINIAKNIQYF
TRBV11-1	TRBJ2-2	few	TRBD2	TGTGCCAGCAGCGCCGGGACTAGTTCGAAGGTTACCGGGGAGCTGTTTTTT	CASSAGTSSKVTGELFF
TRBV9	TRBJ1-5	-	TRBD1	TGTGCCAGCAGCCAGGGGACAGGACTACTTAGCAATCAGCCCCAGCATTTT	CASSQGTGLLSNQPQHF
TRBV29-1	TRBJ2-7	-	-	TGCAGCGTTGAAATCAGGGGCGGTAGGGCCTACGAGCAGTACTTC	CSVEIRGGRAYEQYF
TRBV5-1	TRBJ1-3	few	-	TGCGCCAGCAGCTTGGCCACCACAGGGTTTGGAAACACCATATATTTT	CASSLATTGFGNTIYF
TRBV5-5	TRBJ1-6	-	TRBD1	TGTGCCAGCAGCTTGCCTTGGGACAGGGAGGGATCACCCCTCCACTTT	CASSLPWDREGSPLHF
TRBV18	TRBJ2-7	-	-	TGTGCCAGCTCACCGTTTGGGCAGTCTACAGGCGAGCAGTACTTC	CASSPFGQSTGEQYF
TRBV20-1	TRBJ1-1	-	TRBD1	TGCAGTGCATACCGGGACAGAGACACTGAAGCTTTCTTT	CSAYRDRDTEAFF
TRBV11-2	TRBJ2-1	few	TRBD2	TGTGCCAGCAGCCCCCGGGCTCCGCGGGAGTTTTTACGCAATGAGCAGTTCTTC	CASSPRAPREFLRNEQFF
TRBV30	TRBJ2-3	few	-	TGTGCCTTCGCGCCGAACCTAGATACGCAGTATTTT	CAFAPNLDTQYF
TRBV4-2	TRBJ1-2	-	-	TGTGCCAGCAGCCAAGGTCAAGACAACTATGGCTACACCTTC	CASSQGQDNYGYTF
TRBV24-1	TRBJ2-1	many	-	TGTGCCACCAGTGACTCGGGACTGGCGAATGAGCAGTTCTTC	CATSDSGLANEQFF
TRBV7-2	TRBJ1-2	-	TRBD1	TGTGCCAGCAGTGCCGGGACAGCCTTCTATGGCTACACCTTC	CASSAGTAFYGYTF
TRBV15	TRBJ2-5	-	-	TGTGCCACCAGCAGTGCAAGCCAGGGAGTAGAAGAGACCCAGTACTTC	CATSSASQGVEETQYF
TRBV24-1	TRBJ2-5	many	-	TGTGCCACCGCCTCGAGGGAGGCCCTGGGAGAGACCCAGTACTTC	CATASREALGETQYF
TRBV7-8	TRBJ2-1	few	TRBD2	TGTGCCAGCAGCGGTAGCGGGAGTCCTAGGTACAATGAGCAGTTCTTC	CASSGSGSPRYNEQFF
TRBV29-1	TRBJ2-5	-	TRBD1	TGCAGCGTTGTTCGACAGGGATTCGCAGAGACCCAGTACTTC	CSVVRQGFAETQYF
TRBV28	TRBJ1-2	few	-	TGTGCCAGCAGTTTATGGGTCAAGGGCTACTATGGCTACACCTTC	CASSLWVKGYYGYTF
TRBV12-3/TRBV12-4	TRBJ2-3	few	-	TGTGCCAGCAGTACCCCCTCGAAGACAGGCACAGATACGCAGTATTTT	CASSTPSKTGTDTQYF
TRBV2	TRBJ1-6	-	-	TGTGCCAGCAGTGAAGTGACAACCCCGTCCAGCTCACCCCTCCACTTT	CASSEVTTPSSSPLHF
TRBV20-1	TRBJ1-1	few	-	TGCAGTGCTAGACGACCCCGGGGTGGGGGTGCGAACACTGAAGCTTTCTTT	CSARRPRGGGANTEAFF
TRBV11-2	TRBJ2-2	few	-	TGTGCCAGCAGCTCCCCGTGGGAGGACGCCGGGGAGCTGTTTTTT	CASSSPWEDAGELFF
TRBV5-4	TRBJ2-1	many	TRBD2	TGTGCCAGCAGCAGGACTAGCGGGTACTACAATGAGCAGTTCTTC	CASSRTSGYYNEQFF
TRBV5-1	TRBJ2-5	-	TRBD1	TGCGCCAGCAGCGCCCGGACAGGGGGCGCCGAGACCCAGTACTTC	CASSARTGGAETQYF
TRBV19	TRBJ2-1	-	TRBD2	TGTGCCAGTAGTATAGAACTAGCGGGAGGAGCCTACAATGAGCAGTTCTTC	CASSIELAGGAYNEQFF
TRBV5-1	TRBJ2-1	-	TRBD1	TGCGCCAGCAGCTTAGCGGTCGCCGTGACAGGGGACAATGAGCAGTTCTTC	CASSLAVAVTGDNEQFF
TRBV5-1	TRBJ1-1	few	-	TGCGCCAGCAGCTTGGTCAACCCGGGGGGTGGCACTGAAGCTTTCTTT	CASSLVNPGGGTEAFF
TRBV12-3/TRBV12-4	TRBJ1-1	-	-	TGTGCCAGCAGAGACGAGTTTATATTCGGGGGTACTGAAGCTTTCTTT	CASRDEFIFGGTEAFF
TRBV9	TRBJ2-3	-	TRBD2	TGTGCCAGCAGCGTAGGAAACGGGGGGGCACAAGATACGCAGTATTTT	CASSVGNGGAQDTQYF
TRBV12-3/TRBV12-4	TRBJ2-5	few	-	TGTGCCAGCGTGGGTGTGTCAGAGACCCAGTACTTC	CASVGVSETQYF
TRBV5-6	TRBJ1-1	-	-	TGTGCCAGCAGCGCTGGGGTGTACACTGAAGCTTTCTTT	CASSAGVYTEAFF
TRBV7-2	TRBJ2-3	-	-	TGTGCCAGCAGCCGAGACCTCGGGGGAGATACGCAGTATTTT	CASSRDLGGDTQYF
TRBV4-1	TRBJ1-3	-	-	TGCGCCAGCAGCCAAGATCTTTGGTCGGGGTCCTCCGGAAACACCATATATTTT	CASSQDLWSGSSGNTIYF
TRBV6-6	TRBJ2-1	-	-	TGTGCCAGCACTTGGGTTGGTGAGCAGTTCTTC	CASTWVGEQFF
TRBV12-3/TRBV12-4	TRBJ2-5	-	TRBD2	TGTGCCAGCAGTTTTTTTGCGGGGGGAGGGGATGAGACCCAGTACTTC	CASSFFAGGGDETQYF
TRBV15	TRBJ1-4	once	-	TGTGCCACCAGCGGAGGGGGGCAGCGGGGCGAAAAACTGTTTTTT	CATSGGGQRGEKLFF
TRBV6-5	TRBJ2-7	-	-	TGTGCCAGCAGTTACTCGGGTTTGCAGTACTTC	CASSYSGLQYF
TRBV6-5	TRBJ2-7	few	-	TGTGCCAGCAGTTACTCGTACGGGTACGAGCAGTACTTC	CASSYSYGYEQYF
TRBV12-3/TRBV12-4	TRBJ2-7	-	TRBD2	TGTGCCAGCAGTCGTTGGACTAGCGGGAGTACCTACGAGCAGTACTTC	CASSRWTSGSTYEQYF
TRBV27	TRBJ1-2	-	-	TGTGCCAGCAGTTCCCCCCCCTATGGCTACACCTTC	CASSSPPYGYTF
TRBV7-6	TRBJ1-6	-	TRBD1	TGTGCCAGCAGCTCGGGGACAGGGGGCTCCTATAATTCACCCCTCCACTTT	CASSSGTGGSYNSPLHF
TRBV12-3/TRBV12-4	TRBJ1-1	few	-	TGTGCCAGCAGTTATCATGGTATGAACACTGAAGCTTTCTTT	CASSYHGMNTEAFF
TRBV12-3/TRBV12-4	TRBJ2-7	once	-	TGTGCCAGCAGTCCTAGGGGGGTTGAGCAGTACTTC	CASSPRGVEQYF
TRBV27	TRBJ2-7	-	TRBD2	TGTGCCAGCAGTTCCCCCTCCGGGAGGGCCTACGAGCAGTACTTC	CASSSPSGRAYEQYF
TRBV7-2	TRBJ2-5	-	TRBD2	TGTGCCAGCAGCTTCCCGGGGACTAGCGGGGGAAGGGGGACCCAGTACTTC	CASSFPGTSGGRGTQYF
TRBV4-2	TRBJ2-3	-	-	TGTGCCAGCAGCCAAGATGGGGCAGGCACAGATACGCAGTATTTT	CASSQDGAGTDTQYF
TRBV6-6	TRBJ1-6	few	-	TGTGCCAGCAGTTACTCGAAGGGTTCACCCCTCCACTTT	CASSYSKGSPLHF
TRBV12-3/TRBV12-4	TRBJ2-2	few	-	TGTGCCAGCAGAGATAAGGGACCGGCCGCCGGGGAGCTGTTTTTT	CASRDKGPAAGELFF
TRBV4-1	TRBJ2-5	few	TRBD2	TGCGCCAGCAAGGTCGTCTTAGCGGGGGGTCGGGAGACCCAGTACTTC	CASKVVLAGGRETQYF
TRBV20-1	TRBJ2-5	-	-	TGCAGTGCTAGAGGTCGACGGACAGCCCAAGAGACCCAGTACTTC	CSARGRRTAQETQYF